The 16 T cell receptor beta chains listed next were all sequenced from one sample in a study of cytomegalovirus exposure and HLA in healthy donors. It was with 60 Vbeta and 13 Jbeta primers that the PCR ran. Method: immunoSEQ multiplex PCR; TCRdb's copy keeps in-frame clones and lacks some. The data show under 200,000 clones, 80% to 90% seen once. Input material: PBMCs. The receptors here all came from a young woman in good health and CMV-seronegative.

The CDR3 here is CASSRQGAIQWNTEAFF. DNA for the CDR3: TGTGCCAGCAGCCGACAGGGGGCTATTCAATGGAACACTGAAGCTTTCTTT. The chain uses TRBV28 and TRBJ1-1, with 10 positions matching TRBD1. The V gene end was trimmed by 6 bases and the J gene end by 1 base; junction bases not matched to a gene: 11. Per the germline V gene, CDR1 is MDHEN and CDR2 is SYDVKM. CDR3 length equals 17 residues. The whole variable domain, remainder taken from reference TRBV28 and TRBJ1-1, is DVKVTQSSRYLVKRTGEKVFLECVQDMDHENMFWYRQDPGLGLRLIYFSYDVKMKEKGDIPEGYSVSREKKERFSLILESASTNQTSMYLCASSRQGAIQWNTEAFFGQGTRLTVV.

The V and J genes are TRBV5-6 and TRBJ2-3, with 13 nucleotides matching TRBD2. The germline CDR1 and CDR2 sequences are SGHDT and YYEEEE. The length of the CDR3 is 17 residues. Trimming removed 4 bases from V and 2 bases from J; junction bases left unmatched: 7. CDR3 sequence: CASSDRTSGGNTDTQYF. The CDR3 DNA sequence: TGTGCCAGCAGCGACCGGACTAGCGGGGGAAACACAGATACGCAGTATTTT.

The V and J genes are TRBV5-4 and TRBJ1-1, with D maybe TRBD1 (5 bases). The V gene's germline CDR1 is SGHNT and CDR2 YYREEE (reference sequence). Deletions cut 7 bases from V and 4 bases from J, with 14 bases between. The CDR3 covers 13 residues. CDR3: CASRGTGSTEAFF. The CDR3, as DNA: TGTGCCAGCCGCGGGACGGGAAGCACTGAAGCTTTCTTT.

The V call is TRBV28, the J call TRBJ2-3, with TRBD1 as a possible D gene (6 bases). This CDR3 is 14 amino acids long. Germline V gene sequence: CDR1 MDHEN, CDR2 SYDVKM. V was clipped by 6 bases and J by 1 base, with 11 bases between them. As DNA, the CDR3 is TGTGCCAGCAGGAAACAGGGTCGCACAGATACGCAGTATTTT. This encodes CASRKQGRTDTQYF.

The chain couples TRBV6-5 to TRBJ1-6, with D possibly being TRBD1 (5 bases). The CDR3 loop spans 16 amino acids. Germline V gives CDR1 MNHEY, CDR2 SVGAGI. V shed 3 bases and J shed 8 bases, with 17 bases lying between them. CDR3 loop: CASSYSFGPRDSPLHF. DNA for the CDR3: TGTGCCAGCAGTTATTCTTTCGGACCCAGGGATTCACCCCTCCACTTT.

The V and J genes are TRBV6-6 and TRBJ2-7, with a possible D match to TRBD1 (6 bases). There are 14 residues in the CDR3. Germline CDR1 MNHNY, CDR2 SVGAGI (reference sequence). V gave up 5 bases and J gave up 0 bases, with 11 bases separating them. This CDR3 is CASSQGGASYEQYF. DNA of the CDR3: TGTGCCAGCAGTCAAGGGGGAGCCTCCTACGAGCAGTACTTC.

The rearrangement joins TRBV5-1 to TRBJ2-7; 10 positions agree with TRBD2. Germline-derived CDR1 and CDR2 are SGHRS and YFSETQ. The CDR3 is made up of 14 amino acids. V was clipped by 4 bases and J by 3 bases; unmatched bases: 4. The CDR3 bases are TGCGCCAGCAGCGGCACTAGCGGGAACTACGAGCAGTACTTC. Encoded protein: CASSGTSGNYEQYF.

The chain recombines TRBV4-1 with TRBJ2-6; 7 positions agree with TRBD1. The V and J ends lost 5 bases and 0 bases, in that order; junction bases with no gene match: 7. Germline V lookup: CDR1 MGHRA, CDR2 YSYEKL. This CDR3 spans 17 amino acids. CDR3 sequence (DNA): TGCGCCAGCAGCTTTACCGACAGGGTCTCTGGGGCCAACGTCCTGACTTTC. This translates into CASSFTDRVSGANVLTF.

This rearrangement joins TRBV15 to TRBJ2-1; 11 bases match TRBD2. CDR1 is LNHNV, CDR2 YYDKDF, per germline (reference sequence). The CDR3 contains 18 residues. J was trimmed by 6 bases and V by 3 bases; bases with no gene match: 13. The CDR3 region has the DNA TGTGCCACCAGCAGGAATCCTTTGACTAGCGGGACCCTCAATGAGCAGTTCTTC. Translation: CATSRNPLTSGTLNEQFF.

This rearrangement joins TRBV7-2 to TRBJ1-1, with TRBD1 matching 7 bases. CDR1 and CDR2 from the germline V gene are SGHTA and FQGNSA. This CDR3 is 14 amino acids long. V shed 5 bases, J shed 4 bases, and the junction held 7 bases outside the gene matches. The CDR3, as DNA: TGTGCCAGCAGCCCAACAGGGGCGAGCACTGAAGCTTTCTTT. This translates into CASSPTGASTEAFF.

This clone has a handful of counts. This sequence joins TRBV12-5 and TRBJ1-5; no firm D call. Germline values: CDR1 LGHNT, CDR2 FRNRAP. The CDR3 loop spans 14 amino acids. Trimming left V 6 bases short and J 3 bases short, with 12 bases between. CDR3 loop: CASGDGRDNQPQHF. For the CDR3, the DNA is TGTGCTAGTGGAGATGGACGGGACAATCAGCCCCAGCATTTT.

The chain has TRBV5-1 and TRBJ1-6; D is unclear. Trimming removed 4 bases from V and 9 bases from J, with 11 bases in between. The CDR3 extends over 13 amino acids. Germline assignment: CDR1 SGHRS and CDR2 YFSETQ. The CDR3 spells CASSPREGSPLHF. The CDR3 DNA follows: TGCGCCAGCAGCCCGCGTGAGGGTTCACCCCTCCACTTT.

This chain uses TRBV7-9 with TRBJ2-5; 7 bases line up with TRBD2. With 3 bases clipped from V and 1 base from J, the junction kept 8 bases outside the gene matches. CDR1 and CDR2 (germline): SEHNR, FQNEAQ (reference sequence). The CDR3 totals 16 residues. The CDR3 nucleotides are TGTGCCAGCAGCTTGGGAGGGGCAGTAGGCCAAGAGACCCAGTACTTC. Residues: CASSLGGAVGQETQYF.

The gene calls are TRBV10-3 and TRBJ2-7, with TRBD1 identical over 10 bases. The length of the CDR3 is 16 residues. The germline V gene encodes CDR1 ENHRY and CDR2 SYGVKD. The trim removed 11 bases at V and 6 bases at J, leaving 19 bases unmatched. The CDR3 coding sequence is TGTGCCGCCCTCCCGGGCCCGGGACAGGGGACGTCCGAGCAGTACTTC. Amino acids: CAALPGPGQGTSEQYF.

This chain links TRBV28 with TRBJ2-3; 7 bases align to TRBD2. The germline CDR1 and CDR2 sequences are MDHEN and SYDVKM. Trimming cost V 5 bases and J 4 bases; bases outside gene matches: 12. CDR3 size: 16 residues. Here the CDR3 reads CASSPKGLVSADTQYF. As DNA, the CDR3 is TGTGCCAGCAGTCCCAAAGGACTAGTTAGCGCAGATACGCAGTATTTT.

The V call is TRBV5-1, the J call TRBJ1-6; 9 bases are shared with TRBD1. This CDR3 is built from 15 residues. Losses at the gene ends were 3 bases for V and 9 bases for J; bases not matched to a gene: 7. The germline CDR1 and CDR2 sequences are SGHRS and YFSETQ. The CDR3 DNA reads TGCGCCAGCAGCTCGGGACAGGGAAGGGGTTCACCCCTCCACTTT. Its protein is CASSSGQGRGSPLHF.